This record looks at one T cell receptor (beta chain) sequence and its context. Its specificity is unknown. Treatment: around 19 received Ad26.COV2.S at low or high dose, single or two shots; several received placebo; per-sample allocation not given. Collection of samples fell on day 63 after the first vaccine or placebo injection. This vaccine is an Ad26 vector that expresses the Wuhan-strain SARS-CoV-2 spike. The sample is drawn from a study of Ad26.COV2.S vaccination and SARS-CoV-2 variants. Overall study: Intramuscularly, Ad26.COV2.S was given either once or twice, 56 days apart. Study-level points and caveats: Measurement of non-spike TCR breadth gave similar results in vaccine and placebo recipients. Possible underestimation of total T cell responses by the TCR breadth and depth analyses was noted.

Trimming removed 3 bases from V and 2 bases from J, with 8 bases in between. The CDR3 has 13 residues. CDR1 is MDHEN and CDR2 is SYDVKM in the germline V gene. Generated by immunoSEQ multiplex PCR, the TCRdb table keeps only in-frame clones and is missing some. The sample records about 350,000 clones, 88% being singletons. The TCR originated in a person between 18 and 59 years old who received the Ad26.COV2.S COVID-19 vaccine or a placebo. Sequences were derived from peripheral blood, sampled in a trial of Ad26.COV2.S vaccine versus placebo. The V call is TRBV28, the J call TRBJ2-7; no firm D call. Here the CDR3 reads CASSLGRAYEQYF. CDR3 sequence (DNA): TGTGCCAGCAGTTTGGGCCGAGCCTACGAGCAGTACTTC.